The rows below give T cell receptor beta chains drawn from one sample of a study of blood T cell repertoires in COVID-19. Measured with immunoSEQ multiplex PCR; TCRdb has only the in-frame clones, and not every one. The table shows 350,000 or so clones, with 88% occurring only once. Sequenced material: PBMCs or T cells enriched from blood (not recorded which). The receptors here all came from a woman aged 25-40 years who had been exposed to COVID-19. The CDR3 runs from the conserved cysteine through the conserved F or W. D genes are given only for firm matches. The size of a clone is reported for some rows only, either as once, few or many, or as a class for expanded clones.

d_call	clone_size	j_call	v_call	cdr3_nt	cdr3_aa
TRBD1	NA	TRBJ1-2	TRBV11-3	TGTGCCAGCAGCTCATACCCGGGACAGGGCCGACCCTATGGCTACACCTTC	CASSSYPGQGRPYGYTF
TRBD1	NA	TRBJ1-1	TRBV10-1	TGCGCCAGCAGGCGGGACAGGGGGCTGAACACTGAAGCTTTCTTT	CASRRDRGLNTEAFF
TRBD1	NA	TRBJ1-2	TRBV29-1	TGCAGCGTTCCTACAGGGGTTGATCGGTATGGCTACACCTTC	CSVPTGVDRYGYTF
TRBD1	NA	TRBJ2-2	TRBV19	TGTGCCAGTACCCCGACAGGGATCTTCGCCGGGGAGCTGTTTTTT	CASTPTGIFAGELFF
TRBD2	NA	TRBJ2-1	TRBV7-4	TGTGCCAGCAGCACGGGACTAACCTACAATGAGCAGTTCTTC	CASSTGLTYNEQFF
NA	NA	TRBJ1-5	TRBV24-1	TGTGCCACCAGTGATTCAAGCAATCAGCCCCAGCATTTT	CATSDSSNQPQHF
NA	once	TRBJ2-5	TRBV28	TGTGCCAGCAGTCCCCTGATGAGGTACCAAGAGACCCAGTACTTC	CASSPLMRYQETQYF
NA	NA	TRBJ2-7	TRBV11-3	TGTGCCAGCAGCTTGTTAACAGAAACCTACGAGCAGTACTTC	CASSLLTETYEQYF
TRBD1	NA	TRBJ2-1	TRBV9	TGTGCCAGCAGCGTCCAGCCGACAGGGGGACTGGTCAATGAGCAGTTCTTC	CASSVQPTGGLVNEQFF
TRBD1	NA	TRBJ1-4	TRBV19	TGTGCCAGTAGTATCGGGGGACAGGCGGTGTTTTTT	CASSIGGQAVFF
NA	NA	TRBJ1-2	TRBV28	TGTGCCAGCAGTTTATCCCGGATGACCAGAGAGGACAGAGCTAACTATGGCTACACCTTC	CASSLSRMTREDRANYGYTF
NA	few	TRBJ2-1	TRBV27	TGTGCCAGCAGTTTCAACCCGGATGAGCAGTTCTTC	CASSFNPDEQFF
TRBD1	once	TRBJ2-2	TRBV5-1	TGCGCCAGCAGCTTTGAGGGACAGGCGAACACCGGGGAGCTGTTTTTT	CASSFEGQANTGELFF
TRBD2	NA	TRBJ2-7	TRBV7-8	TGTGCCAGCAGCTTAGTAAGGGCGGGAGGTCTGGGAGAGCAGTACTTC	CASSLVRAGGLGEQYF
TRBD2	NA	TRBJ2-1	TRBV20-1	TGCAGTGCTAGTCCCAGCGGGAGGTACAATGAGCAGTTCTTC	CSASPSGRYNEQFF
TRBD2	NA	TRBJ2-7	TRBV28	TGTGCCAGCAGAGGCCCCCGGGCGGGAGGCTACGAGCAGTACTTC	CASRGPRAGGYEQYF
NA	once	TRBJ2-1	TRBV30	TGTGCTGAACAGGGTACGGGTGAGCAGTTCTTC	CAEQGTGEQFF
TRBD1	NA	TRBJ1-5	TRBV19	TGTGCCAGTAACCCGGGACAGCTCCAACAGTATCAGCCCCAGCATTTT	CASNPGQLQQYQPQHF
TRBD2	NA	TRBJ2-7	TRBV27	TGTGCCAGCAGTTTAGTTTTGTCTAGCGGATCCTACGAGCAGTACTTC	CASSLVLSSGSYEQYF
NA	NA	TRBJ1-1	TRBV9	TGTGCCAGCAGCCGGCGGGTGGGATTTTCGGGCACTGAAGCTTTCTTT	CASSRRVGFSGTEAFF
TRBD1	NA	TRBJ1-6	TRBV5-1	TGCGCCAGCAGCGACAGGGGCACCTATAATTCACCCCTCCACTTT	CASSDRGTYNSPLHF
NA	NA	TRBJ2-1	TRBV19	TGTGCCAGTAGGGACTGGGGTAGCGGAGCCTACAATGAGCAGTTCTTC	CASRDWGSGAYNEQFF
TRBD2	NA	TRBJ2-3	TRBV6-5	TGTGCCAGCAGGTTACTAGCGGGAGTAGCAGATACGCAGTATTTT	CASRLLAGVADTQYF
NA	NA	TRBJ2-7	TRBV5-1	TGCGCCAGCAGCTTGGGACAGGCGGGGGAGAGCGAGCAGTACTTC	CASSLGQAGESEQYF
NA	NA	TRBJ2-7	TRBV5-1	TGCGCCAGCAGCCCAGCTTGGAGGGGTAGCTACGAGCAGTACTTC	CASSPAWRGSYEQYF
TRBD2	NA	TRBJ2-7	TRBV27	TGTGCCAGCAGTTTAGGGACTAGCGGGATAAACGAGCAGTACTTC	CASSLGTSGINEQYF
TRBD2	NA	TRBJ2-1	TRBV9	TGTGCCAGCAGCGTAGAGGCAGAGGGGTGGGGACTAGCCGGGTCCTTTGAGCAGTTCTTC	CASSVEAEGWGLAGSFEQFF
NA	NA	TRBJ2-3	TRBV6-5	TGTGCCAGCAGTTACCAGGGTTCAGGCACAGATACGCAGTATTTT	CASSYQGSGTDTQYF
NA	once	TRBJ2-1	TRBV6-4	TGTGCCAGCAGTGAGGGAGAACATTACTCCTACAATGAGCAGTTCTTC	CASSEGEHYSYNEQFF
NA	once	TRBJ2-7	TRBV7-2	TGTGCCAGCAGCTTAAGAGGTGTCTACGAGCAGTACTTC	CASSLRGVYEQYF
TRBD2	NA	TRBJ2-2	TRBV10-3	TGTGCCATCAATCTAGCGGTTAGTTCGAACACCGGGGAGCTGTTTTTT	CAINLAVSSNTGELFF
NA	NA	TRBJ2-3	TRBV20-1	TGCAGTGCTAGTTACGCGGATACGCAGTATTTT	CSASYADTQYF
NA	few	TRBJ1-3	TRBV5-1	TGCGCCAGCAGCTTCAGGGGTAGAGGAAACACCATATATTTT	CASSFRGRGNTIYF
NA	NA	TRBJ1-2	TRBV19	TGTGCCAGTAGACCTCGCGGGTATGGCTACACCTTC	CASRPRGYGYTF
NA	once	TRBJ2-3	TRBV7-9	TGTGCCAGCAGGCCTAGGTCAGATACGCAGTATTTT	CASRPRSDTQYF
NA	NA	TRBJ2-7	TRBV19	TGTGCCACCCTCAGGGGTTTCGGCTACGAGCAGTACTTC	CATLRGFGYEQYF
NA	NA	TRBJ2-1	TRBV25-1	TGTGCCAGCAGAGAGACCCAGGGGTTCTTAGGTGGGGAGCAGTTCTTC	CASRETQGFLGGEQFF
NA	NA	TRBJ1-2	TRBV28	TGTGCCAGCAGTTCTCAGGGGTCATATGGCTACACCTTC	CASSSQGSYGYTF
TRBD2	NA	TRBJ2-1	TRBV19	TGTGCCAGCCGACTAGCGGGAGTGGATGAGCAGTTCTTC	CASRLAGVDEQFF
NA	NA	TRBJ1-5	TRBV28	TGTGCCAGCAGTTTCGGGTCTCTGGCCCAGCCCCAGCATTTT	CASSFGSLAQPQHF
NA	NA	TRBJ2-1	TRBV7-2	TGTGCCAGCAGCTTAGGGTCGGACCCGGGGTATGAGCAGTTCTTC	CASSLGSDPGYEQFF
NA	NA	TRBJ2-2	TRBV19	TGTGCCATTTCTACTAGCAGTAACACCGGGGAGCTGTTTTTT	CAISTSSNTGELFF
TRBD1	NA	TRBJ1-1	TRBV28	TGTGCCAGCTTACAGGGGGCAGAGGGGAACACTGAAGCTTTCTTT	CASLQGAEGNTEAFF
TRBD1	NA	TRBJ1-1	TRBV3-1/TRBV3-2	TGTGCCAGCAGTCATTCAAGACAGGGGGGAACTGAAGCTTTCTTT	CASSHSRQGGTEAFF